These 7 T cell receptor beta chains share one sample of origin, sequenced in a study of cytomegalovirus exposure and HLA in healthy donors. The method was immunoSEQ multiplex PCR; TCRdb's version includes in-frame clones alone and lacks a portion of them. The sample contains almost 70,000 clones, roughly 95% of which appear only once. The sample was PBMCs. All receptors derive from a woman under 30 in good health and CMV-seropositive.

V gene TRBV28 combines with J gene TRBJ2-7; 10 positions agree with TRBD1. The V gene end was trimmed by 6 bases and the J gene end by 7 bases; junction bases not matched to a gene: 12. This CDR3 has 15 amino acids. Germline V gives CDR1 MDHEN, CDR2 SYDVKM. The CDR3 region has the DNA TGTGCCAGCAGCCACAGGACAGGGGGGGATGAGGAGCAGTACTTC. It yields the protein CASSHRTGGDEEQYF.

CDR3 region: CASSLARGETQYF. The CDR3 DNA is TGTGCCAGCAGCTTAGCCAGGGGAGAGACCCAGTACTTC. The chain has TRBV7-8 and TRBJ2-5; D possibly corresponds to TRBD1 (6 bases). CDR1 is SGHVS and CDR2 is FQNEAQ in the germline V gene. The length of the CDR3 is 13 residues. The germline V and J ends were trimmed by 0 bases and 4 bases, with 6 bases remaining between them.

The rearrangement joins TRBV7-9 to TRBJ1-1; D perhaps matches TRBD1 (6 bases). CDR3 length: 15 amino acids. Trimming left V 0 bases short and J 3 bases short, with 11 bases between. Germline V gene lookup returns CDR1 SEHNR and CDR2 FQNEAQ (reference sequence). The CDR3 coding sequence is TGTGCCAGCAGCTTAGCAGGACAGAGGGACACTGAAGCTTTCTTT. Its translation is CASSLAGQRDTEAFF.

V and J are TRBV7-9 and TRBJ1-1; D uncertain. The CDR3 totals 12 residues. V was clipped by 3 bases and J by 11 bases, with 13 bases between them. Germline loops: CDR1 SEHNR, CDR2 FQNEAQ (reference sequence). CDR3 nucleotide sequence: TGTGCCAGCAGCTTCGAGAGGCGGGATGCTTTCTTT. The encoded protein is CASSFERRDAFF.

V and J are TRBV5-1 and TRBJ1-2; unclear D gene. Germline values: CDR1 SGHRS, CDR2 YFSETQ. The CDR3 is 14 amino acids. V lost 0 bases to trimming and J lost 1 base, with 7 bases between them. CDR3 bases: TGCGCCAGCAGCTTGGGCCGGGATAACTATGGCTACACCTTC. It encodes CASSLGRDNYGYTF.

The chain employs TRBV6-5 and TRBJ1-2; D gene unclear. Per germline, CDR1 MNHEY and CDR2 SVGAGI. The CDR3 extends over 15 amino acids. V was shortened by 3 bases and J by 0 bases, with 11 bases between the two germline ends. The CDR3 loop reads CASSYSASTNYGYTF. DNA for the CDR3: TGTGCCAGCAGTTATAGTGCATCCACTAACTATGGCTACACCTTC.

The chain is built from TRBV6-7 and TRBJ2-7, with 10 bases aligning to TRBD1. TRBV6-7 is an ORF for which the function is uncertain. This CDR3 comprises 13 residues. The junction had 0 bases not matched to a gene; V was cut back by 2 bases and J by 5 bases. The CDR3 loop reads CASSYGTGDEQYF. The CDR3, as DNA: TGTGCCAGCAGTTACGGGACAGGGGACGAGCAGTACTTC.